This T cell receptor beta chain comes out of a study of OX40 agonist ivuxolimab in advanced cancers. Study details: The treatment was a fully human IgG2 OX40 agonist, ivuxolimab. Prior checkpoint blockade (anti-PD-1, anti-PD-L1 or anti-CTLA-4) was permitted; under 50% had it.

With V trimmed by 3 bases and J by 6 bases, 0 bases remained unmatched. This CDR3 has 13 residues. Germline CDR1 reads GTSNPN; CDR2 reads SVGIG (reference sequence). Only in-frame clones appear in the TCRdb table, and some are missing; sequencing was by immunoSEQ multiplex PCR. The sample lists about 93,000 clones, about 91% occurring once. The table lists this clone with a few counts. No antigen is known for it. Study-wide results and limits: Antigen specificity remained undetermined for the expanded peripheral T cells.

This sequence was found in an adult with an advanced solid tumor such as melanoma, head and neck, liver or kidney cancer. Sequencing was performed on CD4+ or CD8+ T cells sorted from blood, taken in a trial of the OX40 agonist ivuxolimab. This sequence joins TRBV30 and TRBJ1-6; 9 positions match TRBD1. The CDR3 DNA follows: TGTGCCTGGAGGGACAGGGGTAATTCACCCCTCCACTTT. Its translation: CAWRDRGNSPLHF.